These 9 T cell receptor beta chains were sequenced from one sample in a study of lymphopenia after photon versus proton radiotherapy (dated by TCRdb to 2018 to 2020). Receptor amplification or capture employed the immunoSEQ multiplex PCR assay. The clones in this table, taken by TCRdb from immuneACCESS, are in-frame only. Not every clone is retained; where verified, under half of the shortfall comes from an unresolved V gene, and the cause of the rest is unknown. The sample has 55,000 to 70,000 clones on record, approximately 91% of them singletons. Of the sample, roughly 3% falls within the top ten clones. Here the sequenced sample was peripheral blood, taken from a patient treated with photon-based radiotherapy. The receptors stem from a woman aged 70 to 79 with pancreatic cancer.

This chain connects TRBV11-2 to TRBJ2-1, with 10 bases that match TRBD2. This CDR3 is 15 amino acids long. V lost 5 bases, J lost 0 bases, and 1 base stayed unmatched. Germline CDR1 reads SGHAT; CDR2 reads FQNNGV. The CDR3 loop is CASSPSGSSYNEQFF. CDR3 DNA sequence: TGTGCCAGCAGCCCTAGCGGGAGCTCCTACAATGAGCAGTTCTTC. Drawing the rest from reference TRBV11-2 and TRBJ2-1, the complete variable domain is EAGVAQSPRYKIIEKRQSVAFWCNPISGHATLYWYQQILGQGPKLLIQFQNNGVVDDSQLPKDRFSAERLKGVDSTLKIQPAKLEDSAVYLCASSPSGSSYNEQFFGPGTRLTVL.

This chain joins TRBV2 and TRBJ2-1, with 12 positions matching TRBD2. CDR3 size: 21 residues. Unmatched junction bases numbered 13, after V lost 1 base and J lost 0 bases. Germline V gene lookup returns CDR1 SNHLY and CDR2 FYNNEI. The CDR3 spells CASSEEVASGRVYSSYNEQFF. As DNA, the CDR3 is TGTGCCAGCAGTGAAGAAGTGGCTAGCGGGAGGGTGTATAGCTCCTACAATGAGCAGTTCTTC.

This clone was observed a handful of times. The rearrangement links TRBV14 to TRBJ1-3; D gene ambiguous. Germline assignment: CDR1 SGHDN and CDR2 FVKESK. The CDR3 extends over 13 amino acids. The V end lost 4 bases, the J end lost 7 bases, and 11 bases lay between the germline ends. This CDR3 reads CASSPRVYNTIYF. The CDR3 nucleotides read TGTGCCAGCAGCCCCCGGGTGTACAACACCATATATTTT.

The J gene is TRBJ2-5, the V gene TRBV29-1; TRBD2 aligns across 8 bases. Germline CDR1 SQVTM, CDR2 ANQGSEA. V trimming: 7 bases; J trimming: 0 bases; junction bases outside the gene matches: 13. The CDR3 totals 16 residues. The CDR3 coding sequence is TGCAGCGCCCAAGGGCCTCCAGCGGGAGACCAAGAGACCCAGTACTTC. Translated, it gives CSAQGPPAGDQETQYF. Looking up the rest from reference TRBV29-1 and TRBJ2-5 gives the full variable domain: SAVISQKPSRDICQRGTSLTIQCQVDSQVTMMFWYRQQPGQSLTLIATANQGSEATYESGFVIDKFPISRPNLTFSTLTVSNMSPEDSSIYLCSAQGPPAGDQETQYFGPGTRLLVL.

The V call is TRBV2, the J call TRBJ2-3; D is unresolved. There are 14 residues in the CDR3. Germline V lookup: CDR1 SNHLY, CDR2 FYNNEI. V lost 2 bases, J lost 6 bases, and 12 bases lay in between. CDR3 sequence reads: CASSENVSVDTQYF. CDR3 coding DNA: TGTGCCAGCAGTGAAAACGTTTCGGTTGATACGCAGTATTTT. The whole variable domain, filled in from reference TRBV2 and TRBJ2-3, reads EPEVTQTPSHQVTQMGQEVILRCVPISNHLYFYWYRQILGQKVEFLVSFYNNEISEKSEIFDDQFSVERPDGSNFTLKIRSTKLEDSAMYFCASSENVSVDTQYFGPGTRLTVL.

The chain combines TRBV6-5 with TRBJ1-4; possibly TRBD1 for D (5 bases). Germline V gives CDR1 MNHEY, CDR2 SVGAGI. The CDR3 covers 15 residues. V was clipped by 7 bases and J by 7 bases, with 19 bases between them. The CDR3 bases are TGTGCCAGCACACAAGGGGAGGGCGGGAGTGAAAAACTGTTTTTT. Its translation: CASTQGEGGSEKLFF.

The chain combines TRBV28 with TRBJ1-2, with 10 bases aligning to TRBD1. Germline lookup yields CDR1 MDHEN and CDR2 SYDVKM. The CDR3 spans 18 residues. The ends lost 6 bases at V and 0 bases at J; junction bases unmatched: 13. The CDR3 nucleotides read TGTGCCAGCAGCTTTTCCGGGACAGGGGAGCTTGCTAACTATGGCTACACCTTC. Its translation is CASSFSGTGELANYGYTF.

The V gene is TRBV29-1, the J gene TRBJ1-2; perhaps TRBD1 as D (5 bases). Germline V CDR1 and CDR2: SQVTM, ANQGSEA. The CDR3 is 11 amino acids. The ends were cut back, 7 bases at V and 4 bases at J, with 10 bases in the middle. The CDR3 bases are TGCAGCGCTCAGGGCACCTATGGCTACACCTTC. Translated, it gives CSAQGTYGYTF.

The chain recombines TRBV28 with TRBJ2-6; TRBD2 aligns across 8 bases. Per germline, CDR1 MDHEN and CDR2 SYDVKM. There are 16 residues in the CDR3. J was trimmed by 2 bases and V by 8 bases; bases with no gene match: 8. In nucleotides, the CDR3 is TGTGCCAGCTCGGCGGGGGGTGCTACTGGGGCCAACGTCCTGACTTTC. Translating it yields CASSAGGATGANVLTF.